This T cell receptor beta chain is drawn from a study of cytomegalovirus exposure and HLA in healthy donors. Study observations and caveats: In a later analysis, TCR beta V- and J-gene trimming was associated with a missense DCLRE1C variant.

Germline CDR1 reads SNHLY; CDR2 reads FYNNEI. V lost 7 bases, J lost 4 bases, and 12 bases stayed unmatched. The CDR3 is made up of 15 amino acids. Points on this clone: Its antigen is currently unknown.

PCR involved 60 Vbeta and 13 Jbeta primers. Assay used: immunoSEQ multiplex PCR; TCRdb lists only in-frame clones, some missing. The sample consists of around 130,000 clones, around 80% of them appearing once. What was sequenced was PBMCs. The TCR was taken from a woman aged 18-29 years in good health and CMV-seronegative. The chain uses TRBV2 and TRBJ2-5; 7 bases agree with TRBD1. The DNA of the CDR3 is TGTGCCAGCAACTCAGGGGGAGTTTCGAGAGAGACCCAGTACTTC. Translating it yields CASNSGGVSRETQYF.